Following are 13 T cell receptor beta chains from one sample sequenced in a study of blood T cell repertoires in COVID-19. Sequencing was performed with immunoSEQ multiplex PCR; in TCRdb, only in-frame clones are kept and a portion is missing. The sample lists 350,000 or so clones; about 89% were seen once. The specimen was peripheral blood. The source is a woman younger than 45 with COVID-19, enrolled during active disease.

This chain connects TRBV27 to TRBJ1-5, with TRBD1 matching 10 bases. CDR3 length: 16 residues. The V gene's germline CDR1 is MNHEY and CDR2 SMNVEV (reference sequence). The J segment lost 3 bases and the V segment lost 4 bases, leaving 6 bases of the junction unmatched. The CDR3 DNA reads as TGTGCCAGCAGTTCCCGGGACAGGGGATACAATCAGCCCCAGCATTTT. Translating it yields CASSSRDRGYNQPQHF.

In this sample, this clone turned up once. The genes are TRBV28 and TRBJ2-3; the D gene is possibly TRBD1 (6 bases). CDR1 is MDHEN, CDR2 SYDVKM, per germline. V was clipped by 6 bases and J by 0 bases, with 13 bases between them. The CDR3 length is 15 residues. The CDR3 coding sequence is TGTGCCAGCAGGAACAGGGTTTCTAGCACAGATACGCAGTATTTT. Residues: CASRNRVSSTDTQYF.

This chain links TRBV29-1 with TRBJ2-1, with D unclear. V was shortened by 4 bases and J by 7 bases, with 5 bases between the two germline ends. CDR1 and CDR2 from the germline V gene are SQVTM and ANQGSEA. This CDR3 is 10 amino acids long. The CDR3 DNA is TGCAGCGTTGGTCATAATGAGCAGTTCTTC. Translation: CSVGHNEQFF.

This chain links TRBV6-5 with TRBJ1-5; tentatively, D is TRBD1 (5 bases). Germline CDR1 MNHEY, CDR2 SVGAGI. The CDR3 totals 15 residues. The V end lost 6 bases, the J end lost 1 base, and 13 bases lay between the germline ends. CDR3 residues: CASRQGSLSNQPQHF. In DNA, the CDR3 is TGTGCCAGCAGGCAGGGAAGCTTGAGCAATCAGCCCCAGCATTTT.

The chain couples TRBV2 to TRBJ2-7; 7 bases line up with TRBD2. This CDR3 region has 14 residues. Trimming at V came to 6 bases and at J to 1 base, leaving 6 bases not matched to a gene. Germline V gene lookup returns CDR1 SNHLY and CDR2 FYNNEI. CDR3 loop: CASRPLASSYEQYF. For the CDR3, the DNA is TGTGCCAGCAGACCACTAGCGTCGTCCTACGAGCAGTACTTC. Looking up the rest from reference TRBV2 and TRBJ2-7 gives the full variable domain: EPEVTQTPSHQVTQMGQEVILRCVPISNHLYFYWYRQILGQKVEFLVSFYNNEISEKSEIFDDQFSVERPDGSNFTLKIRSTKLEDSAMYFCASRPLASSYEQYFGPGTRLTVT.

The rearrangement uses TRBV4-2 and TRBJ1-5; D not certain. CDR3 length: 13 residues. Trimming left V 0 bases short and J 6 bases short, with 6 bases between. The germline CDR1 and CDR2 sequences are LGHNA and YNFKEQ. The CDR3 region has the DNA TGTGCCAGCAGCCAAGATATCGGTCAGCCCCAGCATTTT. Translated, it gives CASSQDIGQPQHF.

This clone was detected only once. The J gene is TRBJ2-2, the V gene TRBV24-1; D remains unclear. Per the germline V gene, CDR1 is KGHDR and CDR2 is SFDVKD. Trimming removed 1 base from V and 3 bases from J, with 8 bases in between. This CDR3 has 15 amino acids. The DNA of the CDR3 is TGTGCCACCAGTGATTTCTCAGACTACACCGGGGAGCTGTTTTTT. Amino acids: CATSDFSDYTGELFF.

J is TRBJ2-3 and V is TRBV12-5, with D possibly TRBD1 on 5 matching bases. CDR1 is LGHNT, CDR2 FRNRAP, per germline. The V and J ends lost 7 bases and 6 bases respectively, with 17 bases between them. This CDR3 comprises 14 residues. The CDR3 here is CASATGFRSDTQYF. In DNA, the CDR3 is TGTGCTAGTGCCACAGGATTCCGCTCCGATACGCAGTATTTT.

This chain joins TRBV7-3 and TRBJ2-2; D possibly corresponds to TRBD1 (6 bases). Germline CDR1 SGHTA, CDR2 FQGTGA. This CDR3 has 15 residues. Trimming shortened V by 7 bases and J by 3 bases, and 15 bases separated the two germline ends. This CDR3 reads CASTSSGDHTGELFF. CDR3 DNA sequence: TGTGCCAGCACCTCCTCAGGGGATCACACCGGGGAGCTGTTTTTT.

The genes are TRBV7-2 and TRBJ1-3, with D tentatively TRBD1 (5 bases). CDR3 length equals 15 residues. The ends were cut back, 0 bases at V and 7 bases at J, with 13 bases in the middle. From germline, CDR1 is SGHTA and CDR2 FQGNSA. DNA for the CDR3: TGTGCCAGCAGCTTAGCGGTTCAGGGAAGGAACACCATATATTTT. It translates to CASSLAVQGRNTIYF.

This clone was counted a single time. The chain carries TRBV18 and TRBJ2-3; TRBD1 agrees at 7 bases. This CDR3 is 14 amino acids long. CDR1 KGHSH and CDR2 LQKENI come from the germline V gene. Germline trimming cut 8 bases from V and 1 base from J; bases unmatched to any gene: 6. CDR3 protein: CASPGTEGTDTQYF. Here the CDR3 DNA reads TGTGCCAGCCCGGGGACAGAGGGCACAGATACGCAGTATTTT.

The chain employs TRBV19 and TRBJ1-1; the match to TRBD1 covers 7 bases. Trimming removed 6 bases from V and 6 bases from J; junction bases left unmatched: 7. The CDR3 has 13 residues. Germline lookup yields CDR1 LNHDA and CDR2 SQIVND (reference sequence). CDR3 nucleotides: TGTGCCAGTAGGGTCCGGGACAGCTCTGAAGCTTTCTTT. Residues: CASRVRDSSEAFF.

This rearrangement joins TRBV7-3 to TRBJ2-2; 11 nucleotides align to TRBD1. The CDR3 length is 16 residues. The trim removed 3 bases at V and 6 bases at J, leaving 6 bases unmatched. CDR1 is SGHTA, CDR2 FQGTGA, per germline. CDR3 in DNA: TGTGCCAGCAGCTTGGGTCCGGGACAGGGGGCCGGGGAGCTGTTTTTT. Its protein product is CASSLGPGQGAGELFF.